This entry concerns a single TCR beta chain. Germline lookup yields CDR1 MNHEY and CDR2 SMNVEV (reference sequence). CDR3 length equals 15 residues. Trimming shortened V by 0 bases and J by 3 bases, and 10 bases separated the two germline ends. The table came from immunoSEQ multiplex PCR; TCRdb's copy has only in-frame clones and leaves some out. Altogether fewer than 400,000 clones are present, 86% being singletons, with the ten largest covering 0.84%. This entry comes from a study of cytomegalovirus exposure and HLA in healthy donors. J is TRBJ2-3 and V is TRBV27, with a possible D match to TRBD2 (5 bases). The source material was PBMCs. This TCR derives from a woman under 30 in good health and CMV-seronegative. The CDR3 spells CASSLSAGLTDTQYF. CDR3 bases: TGTGCCAGCAGTTTATCGGCGGGTTTGACAGATACGCAGTATTTT.